The 13 T cell receptor beta chains below all came from one sample that was sequenced in a study of T-cell memory formation after mild COVID-19. TCRdb reanalysed the 5' RACE reads using MiXCR and keeps one entry per CDR3 protein. The sample lists 250,000 to 350,000 distinct CDR3 sequences; around 15% were seen once. Sequenced input: PBMCs or a T cell subset sorted from them (not recorded which). The receptors derive from a man aged 18 to 29 who had mild COVID-19 (a few samples of this study predate the infection). Cell type and time point are not known.

This clonotype was observed a few times. The chain employs TRBV7-2 and TRBJ2-7; D gene uncertain. Germline assignment: CDR1 SGHTA and CDR2 FQGNSA. V was clipped by 2 bases and J by 6 bases, with 11 bases between them. This CDR3 is built from 13 residues. The CDR3 DNA is TGTGCCAGCAGCTTATCCTTGGGGTCCGAGCAGTACTTC. Protein: CASSLSLGSEQYF.

The sample holds a few counts of this clonotype. The chain combines TRBV12-3 or TRBV12-4 with TRBJ2-7; 7 positions match TRBD1. V lost 1 base, J lost 3 bases, and 9 bases stayed unmatched. This CDR3 has 16 residues. The DNA for the CDR3 is TGTGCCAGCAGTTTAGTACCCCGACAGGGTAGCTACGAGCAGTACTTC. It specifies CASSLVPRQGSYEQYF.

This clonotype was recorded a few times. This chain connects TRBV2 to TRBJ2-1; 9 nucleotides agree with TRBD2. CDR1 and CDR2 from the germline V gene are SNHLY and FYNNEI. The CDR3 is 17 amino acids. Trimming at V came to 7 bases and at J to 2 bases, leaving 12 bases not matched to a gene. The DNA for the CDR3 is TGTGCCAGCACCAGCGGGGGGAATCTGGTTCCCTACAATGAGCAGTTCTTC. It encodes CASTSGGNLVPYNEQFF.

The genes are TRBV12-3 or TRBV12-4 and TRBJ2-7; D not certain. Trimming took 7 bases from V and 4 from J, leaving 23 bases between them. The CDR3 totals 16 residues. The CDR3 here is CASTPGWRQVIYEQYV. The CDR3 nucleotides are TGTGCCAGCACTCCAGGTTGGCGGCAGGTGATTTACGAGCAGTACGTC.

The chain has TRBV20-1 and TRBJ1-1; D gene ambiguous. The CDR3 runs to 14 residues. Trimming left V 1 base short and J 0 bases short, with 9 bases between. CDR1 and CDR2 from the germline V gene are DFQATT and SNEGSKA (reference sequence). CDR3: CSARGPQMNTEAFF. Written as DNA, the CDR3 is TGCAGTGCTAGAGGCCCACAAATGAACACTGAAGCTTTCTTT.

The V call is TRBV12-3 or TRBV12-4, the J call TRBJ1-5, with 7 bases fitting TRBD1. V was clipped by 5 bases and J by 7 bases; unmatched bases: 8. The length of the CDR3 is 14 residues. CDR3 bases: TGTGCCAGCAGTCCTACAGGGGATAGGCAGCCCCAGCATTTT. Amino acids: CASSPTGDRQPQHF.

This clonotype showed up just a few times. The V gene is TRBV4-1, the J gene TRBJ1-5; tentative D call: TRBD1 (5 bases). CDR1 MGHRA and CDR2 YSYEKL come from the germline V gene. The CDR3 runs 16 residues. V lost 1 base and J 6 bases, leaving 16 bases between the germline ends. The CDR3 sequence: CASSQAEGDALQPQHF. CDR3 bases: TGCGCCAGCAGCCAAGCGGAAGGGGACGCTCTTCAGCCCCAGCATTTT.

In this sample, this clonotype turned up a few times. The rearrangement uses TRBV4-1 and TRBJ2-2; 8 bases map to TRBD2. The CDR3 has 14 amino acids. With V trimmed by 6 bases and J by 0 bases, 0 bases remained unmatched. From germline, CDR1 is MGHRA and CDR2 YSYEKL. The CDR3 bases are TGCGCCAGCAGGCGGGGGGCGAACACCGGGGAGCTGTTTTTT. Its translation is CASRRGANTGELFF.

This clonotype was picked up many times. This chain links TRBV20-1 with TRBJ1-2; D possibly corresponds to TRBD1 (5 bases). The CDR3 sequence is 13 residues long. In germline, CDR1 is DFQATT, CDR2 SNEGSKA (reference sequence). The CDR3 protein is CAGLGGGTYGYTF. DNA of the CDR3: TGCGCTGGCCTGGGTGGGGGAACTTATGGCTACACCTTC.

This clonotype has ten or more counts. The gene calls are TRBV4-1 and TRBJ2-5; D uncertain. CDR1 and CDR2 from the germline V gene are MGHRA and YSYEKL. CDR3 length equals 14 residues. V was shortened by 0 bases and J by 7 bases, with 12 bases between the two germline ends. The CDR3 loop reads CASSQDAGVGTQYF. CDR3 sequence (DNA): TGCGCCAGCAGCCAAGATGCCGGAGTGGGGACCCAGTACTTC.

At least ten counts were recorded for this clonotype. This sequence joins TRBV18 and TRBJ2-3; D not resolved. The germline V and J ends were trimmed by 1 base and 6 bases, with 8 bases remaining between them. Looked up from germline, CDR1 is KGHSH and CDR2 is LQKENI. The CDR3 contains 13 residues. The CDR3 DNA is TGTGCCAGCTCACCACTCAAGTTCGATACGCAGTATTTT. Its translation is CASSPLKFDTQYF.

This chain joins TRBV6-1 and TRBJ1-3; no clear D. Trimming stripped 6 bases from V and 0 bases from J, with 9 bases between. The V gene's germline CDR1 is MNHNS and CDR2 SASEGT. The CDR3 has 14 residues. The DNA of the CDR3 is TGTGCCAGCAGATCGGAAAGCTCTGGAAACACCATATATTTT. It codes for CASRSESSGNTIYF.

This clonotype was detected a few times. This rearrangement joins TRBV4-1 to TRBJ1-6; the D is unclear. Germline V gene lookup returns CDR1 MGHRA and CDR2 YSYEKL. The CDR3 is 14 amino acids. Deletions cut 3 bases from V and 5 bases from J, with 8 bases between. For the CDR3, the DNA is TGCGCCAGCAGCCAGGGAGGGAATAATTCACCCCTCCACTTT. It specifies CASSQGGNNSPLHF.